A single sample gave rise to the 23 T cell receptor beta chains below, sequenced in a study of blood T cell repertoires in COVID-19. Measured with immunoSEQ multiplex PCR; TCRdb has only the in-frame clones, and not every one. The data show more than 300,000 clones, around 87% seen once. Material: peripheral blood. The receptors were sampled from a woman in her 30s with COVID-19, enrolled during active disease.

The chain is built from TRBV4-2 and TRBJ1-4; D remains unclear. Trimming cost V 4 bases and J 0 bases, with 6 bases left between them. The CDR3 is made up of 14 amino acids. The germline CDR1 and CDR2 sequences are LGHNA and YNFKEQ. Here the CDR3 DNA reads TGTGCCAGCAGCCTATTCGCAACTAATGAAAAACTGTTTTTT. This gives the protein CASSLFATNEKLFF.

V gene TRBV25-1 combines with J gene TRBJ1-4, with a possible D match to TRBD1 (5 bases). V gave up 1 base and J gave up 2 bases, with 8 bases separating them. Germline CDR1 is MGHDK and CDR2 is SYGVNS. CDR3 size: 15 residues. CDR3 nucleotides: TGTGCCAGCAGTGAATTCAGGGATACTAATGAAAAACTGTTTTTT. Its protein product is CASSEFRDTNEKLFF.

CDR3 residues: CASSRGQGANGYTF. The CDR3 DNA sequence: TGTGCCAGCAGCCGAGGACAGGGGGCGAACGGCTACACCTTC. The gene calls are TRBV6-5 and TRBJ1-2; 11 nucleotides line up with TRBD1. Germline CDR1 MNHEY, CDR2 SVGAGI. The CDR3 runs 14 residues. V dropped 6 bases and J dropped 8; count of bases not matched to a gene: 8.

This clone came up many times. The gene calls are TRBV5-1 and TRBJ2-1; TRBD2 matches 7 bases. With 3 bases clipped from V and 5 bases from J, the junction kept 5 bases outside the gene matches. Germline V CDR1 and CDR2: SGHRS, YFSETQ. This CDR3 has 14 residues. This CDR3 reads CASSSGTTNNEQFF. The CDR3 DNA reads as TGCGCCAGCAGCTCCGGGACTACCAACAATGAGCAGTTCTTC.

This chain joins TRBV10-3 and TRBJ2-7; unclear D gene. The V gene's germline CDR1 is ENHRY and CDR2 SYGVKD. The CDR3 extends over 14 amino acids. V gave up 2 bases and J gave up 6 bases, with 14 bases separating them. CDR3 DNA: TGTGCCATCAGTGAGGCCCACGAGAGCTCCGAGCAGTACTTC. Amino acid sequence: CAISEAHESSEQYF.

The chain employs TRBV19 and TRBJ2-7; D is unclear. Trimming left V 0 bases short and J 6 bases short, with 9 bases between. Germline lookup yields CDR1 LNHDA and CDR2 SQIVND (reference sequence). The CDR3 has 13 residues. The CDR3 nucleotides are TGTGCCAGTAGTATAGATCCTATTGGCGAGCAGTACTTC. Translation: CASSIDPIGEQYF.

The V gene is TRBV25-1, the J gene TRBJ2-3, with D tentatively TRBD2 (5 bases). Germline lookup yields CDR1 MGHDK and CDR2 SYGVNS. Deletions cut 6 bases from V and 6 bases from J, with 22 bases between. The length of the CDR3 is 16 residues. CDR3 loop: CASSDTGSQDQDTQYF. The CDR3 DNA reads TGTGCCAGCAGCGACACGGGATCGCAGGATCAGGATACGCAGTATTTT.

The rearrangement links TRBV7-9 to TRBJ2-1; no clear D. The V end was cut by 5 bases, the J end by 0 bases, with 11 bases between. Germline values: CDR1 SEHNR, CDR2 FQNEAQ (reference sequence). This CDR3 is 15 amino acids long. The CDR3 region has the DNA TGTGCCAGCAGCCGCGGCCAGAGCTCCTACAATGAGCAGTTCTTC. This encodes CASSRGQSSYNEQFF.

Regarding this clone: Other nucleotide sequences from this sample produce the same CDR3. This chain joins TRBV12-3 or TRBV12-4 and TRBJ2-7; unclear D gene. This CDR3 region has 13 residues. The germline V and J ends were trimmed by 4 bases and 2 bases, with 9 bases remaining between them. The chain's CDR3 is CASSSQETYEQYF. The DNA for the CDR3 is TGTGCCAGCAGTTCCCAAGAGACCTACGAGCAGTACTTC.

V usage is TRBV14 and J usage is TRBJ2-1, with a weak D call TRBD2 (6 bases). Germline-derived CDR1 and CDR2 are SGHDN and FVKESK. V was trimmed by 4 bases and J by 4 bases, leaving 8 bases between them. CDR3 length equals 13 residues. The chain's CDR3 is CASSPREYNEQFF. The CDR3 DNA follows: TGTGCCAGCAGCCCCCGGGAGTACAATGAGCAGTTCTTC.

The chain couples TRBV4-3 to TRBJ1-1; D perhaps matches TRBD1 (6 bases). The CDR3 loop spans 15 amino acids. The germline gives CDR1 LGHNA, CDR2 YSLEER. V was shortened by 1 base and J by 1 base, with 10 bases between the two germline ends. The chain's CDR3 is CASSQARGANTEAFF. In DNA, the CDR3 is TGCGCCAGCAGCCAAGCGCGGGGGGCGAACACTGAAGCTTTCTTT.

V and J are TRBV19 and TRBJ2-3; D is undetermined. This CDR3 region has 13 residues. CDR1 is LNHDA and CDR2 is SQIVND in the germline V gene (reference sequence). Trimming shortened V by 8 bases and J by 0 bases, and 9 bases separated the two germline ends. The CDR3 protein is CASGPSSTDTQYF. CDR3 sequence (DNA): TGTGCCAGTGGCCCATCGAGCACAGATACGCAGTATTTT.

CDR3 sequence reads: CASNPGQSTGELFF. As DNA, the CDR3 is TGTGCCAGTAACCCGGGACAGAGCACCGGGGAGCTGTTTTTT. This chain uses TRBV19 with TRBJ2-2; 7 bases map to TRBD1. Losses at the gene ends were 7 bases for V and 4 bases for J; bases not matched to a gene: 6. CDR1 is LNHDA, CDR2 SQIVND, per germline (reference sequence). This CDR3 is built from 14 residues.

The V call is TRBV24-1, the J call TRBJ1-2, with 7 nucleotides matching TRBD1. CDR3 length: 17 amino acids. J gave up 0 bases and V 3 bases, and 9 bases lay outside the gene matches. Germline values: CDR1 KGHDR, CDR2 SFDVKD. CDR3 protein: CATSDPRDSVTNYGYTF. The CDR3 DNA is TGTGCCACCAGTGATCCCCGGGACAGCGTAACTAACTATGGCTACACCTTC.

The rearrangement uses TRBV5-1 and TRBJ1-6; D gene uncertain. V was pared by 5 bases and J by 7 bases, with 10 bases between. CDR1 is SGHRS, CDR2 YFSETQ, per germline. The CDR3 runs to 13 residues. CDR3 nucleotides: TGCGCCAGCAGGACGGACTCCAATTCACCCCTCCACTTT. Translation gives CASRTDSNSPLHF.

This sequence joins TRBV10-3 and TRBJ2-7; D gene ambiguous. This CDR3 has 15 residues. The germline CDR1 and CDR2 sequences are ENHRY and SYGVKD. Trimming stripped 2 bases from V and 0 bases from J, with 11 bases between. The CDR3 reads CAISESPGGSYEQYF. DNA of the CDR3: TGTGCCATCAGTGAGAGTCCCGGTGGCTCCTACGAGCAGTACTTC.

The chain links TRBV4-3 to TRBJ2-2; D uncertain. Trimming removed 1 base from V and 4 bases from J, with 7 bases in between. The germline gives CDR1 LGHNA, CDR2 YSLEER. The CDR3 is made up of 14 amino acids. The CDR3 sequence: CASSQVEATGELFF. The DNA for the CDR3 is TGCGCCAGCAGCCAAGTTGAGGCCACCGGGGAGCTGTTTTTT.

The rearrangement joins TRBV27 to TRBJ2-2; TRBD2 matches 14 bases. CDR3 length: 15 residues. V shed 8 bases, J shed 7 bases, and the junction held 6 bases outside the gene matches. Germline loops: CDR1 MNHEY, CDR2 SMNVEV (reference sequence). In DNA form, the CDR3 reads TGTGCCAGCTCCGGGACTAGCGGGAGTCACGGGGAGCTGTTTTTT. As protein: CASSGTSGSHGELFF.

The rearrangement uses TRBV11-2 and TRBJ2-1, with TRBD2 matching over 14 bases. CDR3 size: 19 residues. The junction had 12 bases not matched to a gene; V was cut back by 6 bases and J by 2 bases. Germline V gene sequence: CDR1 SGHAT, CDR2 FQNNGV. CDR3 nucleotides: TGTGCCAGCAGGGGAAGGGGACTAGCGGGAGACCTAGCCTACAATGAGCAGTTCTTC. Translating gives CASRGRGLAGDLAYNEQFF.

The J gene is TRBJ1-2, the V gene TRBV19; 7 nucleotides match TRBD1. Germline lookup yields CDR1 LNHDA and CDR2 SQIVND (reference sequence). This CDR3 spans 13 amino acids. V trimming: 5 bases; J trimming: 7 bases; junction bases outside the gene matches: 7. In DNA form, the CDR3 reads TGTGCCAGTAGTGCACAGACAGGGTTTGGCTACACCTTC. Amino acid sequence: CASSAQTGFGYTF.

The V call is TRBV4-3, the J call TRBJ2-1, with a possible D match to TRBD2 (5 bases). The germline V gene encodes CDR1 LGHNA and CDR2 YSLEER. The ends were cut back, 0 bases at V and 6 bases at J, with 15 bases in the middle. CDR3 length equals 16 residues. CDR3 protein: CASSQDYRGIGNEQFF. The CDR3 nucleotides are TGCGCCAGCAGCCAAGATTACCGAGGGATCGGCAATGAGCAGTTCTTC.

This clone has only one observation. V and J are TRBV11-3 and TRBJ2-1; D is possibly TRBD1 (6 bases). CDR3 length: 12 amino acids. Germline V gene sequence: CDR1 SGHNT, CDR2 YENEEA. V lost 5 bases to trimming and J lost 7 bases, with 9 bases between them. The chain's CDR3 is CASSPGQNEQFF. DNA of the CDR3: TGTGCCAGCAGCCCCGGACAGAATGAGCAGTTCTTC. Full variable domain (remainder filled in from reference TRBV11-3 and TRBJ2-1): EAGVVQSPRYKIIEKKQPVAFWCNPISGHNTLYWYLQNLGQGPELLIRYENEEAVDDSQLPKDRFSAERLKGVDSTLKIQPAELGDSAVYLCASSPGQNEQFFGPGTRLTVL.

The gene calls are TRBV5-5 and TRBJ2-1; TRBD2 matches 10 bases. Germline V gene data show CDR1 as SGHKS and CDR2 as YYEKEE (reference sequence). Germline trimming cut 4 bases from V and 7 bases from J; bases unmatched to any gene: 8. The length of the CDR3 is 15 residues. CDR3 sequence: CASSPTGLAQNEQFF. The CDR3 DNA is TGTGCCAGCAGCCCTACGGGACTAGCGCAAAATGAGCAGTTCTTC.